One sample yielded the 19 T cell receptor beta chains listed below, sequenced in a study of PD-1 blockade in classical Hodgkin lymphoma. Every single patient, without exception, relapsed after autologous stem cell transplantation, and brentuximab vedotin exposure varied. Produced via immunoSEQ multiplex PCR; TCRdb's table is partial and in-frame only. The sample shows roughly 150,000 clones, approximately 80% of them seen only once. Source: peripheral blood mononuclear cells (PBMCs), taken before the second cycle of nivolumab. The receptors derive from a human donor with classical Hodgkin lymphoma.

CDR3 protein: CASSLTKTSYGYTF. The CDR3 bases are TGTGCCAGCAGCTTAACCAAGACAAGCTATGGCTACACCTTC. This sequence joins TRBV7-3 and TRBJ1-2; D gene uncertain. Trimming shortened V by 0 bases and J by 4 bases, and 9 bases separated the two germline ends. Germline V gene sequence: CDR1 SGHTA, CDR2 FQGTGA. The length of the CDR3 is 14 residues.

The genes are TRBV29-1 and TRBJ1-4; unclear D gene. Per germline, CDR1 SQVTM and CDR2 ANQGSEA. CDR3 length: 12 amino acids. V lost 3 bases and J lost 7, with 9 bases in between. CDR3 DNA: TGCAGCGTTGATTTGGGGTTTGAAAAACTGTTTTTT. It specifies CSVDLGFEKLFF.

The chain couples TRBV10-2 to TRBJ2-1, with D hard to call. Between the trimmed V and J ends, which lost 4 bases and 6 bases, there was a span of 22 bases. CDR3 size: 17 residues. CDR1 is WSHSY and CDR2 is SAAADI in the germline V gene. The chain's CDR3 is CASSGFGRPPVGNEQFF. Here the CDR3 DNA reads TGCGCCAGCAGTGGGTTCGGGCGGCCCCCAGTAGGCAATGAGCAGTTCTTC.

V and J are TRBV5-1 and TRBJ2-5, with D possibly TRBD1 on 7 matching bases. V dropped 3 bases and J dropped 2 bases, with 11 bases sitting between them. The CDR3 extends over 14 amino acids. CDR1 and CDR2 from the germline V gene are SGHRS and YFSETQ. In nucleotides, the CDR3 is TGCGCCAGCAGCTCGACAGGGAGGCAAGAGACCCAGTACTTC. This encodes CASSSTGRQETQYF.

Concerning this clone itself: A junction boundary mismatches the germline segment, possibly from a read error. The chain links TRBV6-6 to TRBJ2-4; D is ambiguous. This CDR3 is 11 amino acids long. Germline V gives CDR1 MNHNY, CDR2 SVGAGI (reference sequence). CDR3 in amino acids: CASSSPFIEYF. CDR3 bases: TGTGCCAGCAGTTCCCCTTTCATTGAGTACTTC.

The table lists this clone with a few counts. This chain joins TRBV7-6 and TRBJ2-1; 10 nucleotides match TRBD2. The CDR3 covers 15 residues. The ends lost 4 bases at V and 2 bases at J; junction bases unmatched: 2. CDR1 SGHVS and CDR2 FNYEAQ come from the germline V gene. CDR3 in amino acids: CASSWSGRAYNEQFF. The CDR3 nucleotides are TGTGCCAGCAGCTGGAGCGGGAGGGCCTACAATGAGCAGTTCTTC.

The J gene is TRBJ2-7, the V gene TRBV7-9; TRBD1 matches 8 bases. Germline V lookup: CDR1 SEHNR, CDR2 FQNEAQ (reference sequence). This CDR3 comprises 15 residues. The V segment lost 1 base and the J segment 7 bases; nucleotides outside the gene matches: 9. The CDR3: CASSLDGTGLNEQYF. As DNA, the CDR3 is TGTGCCAGCAGCTTAGATGGGACAGGATTGAATGAGCAGTACTTC.

V gene TRBV11-3 combines with J gene TRBJ2-7, with 15 bases lining up with TRBD2. Germline values: CDR1 SGHNT, CDR2 YENEEA. The junction had 14 bases not matched to a gene; V was cut back by 5 bases and J by 3 bases. The CDR3 is 19 amino acids. CDR3 loop: CASSPRKGLAGGSFYEQYF. The CDR3 nucleotides read TGTGCCAGCAGCCCAAGGAAGGGACTAGCGGGGGGTTCATTCTACGAGCAGTACTTC.

Only one count was recorded for this clone. V gene TRBV6-6 combines with J gene TRBJ1-2; D uncertain. CDR1 MNHNY and CDR2 SVGAGI come from the germline V gene (reference sequence). The CDR3 contains 16 residues. With 2 bases removed from V and 4 bases from J, the gap between germline ends came to 17 bases. CDR3 bases: TGTGCCAGCAGTTACCCGGTCTGGGTGAGATTCTATGGCTACACCTTC. Encoded protein: CASSYPVWVRFYGYTF.

The chain links TRBV28 to TRBJ1-1; possibly TRBD1 for D (5 bases). Germline assignment: CDR1 MDHEN and CDR2 SYDVKM. The ends were cut back, 4 bases at V and 0 bases at J, with 15 bases in the middle. This CDR3 is built from 16 residues. The CDR3 reads CASSYDQGSMNTEAFF. The CDR3 DNA sequence: TGTGCCAGCAGTTACGACCAGGGATCAATGAACACTGAAGCTTTCTTT.

The J gene is TRBJ1-2, the V gene TRBV10-3; D remains ambiguous. The CDR3 covers 14 residues. The germline V and J ends were trimmed by 0 bases and 1 base, with 6 bases remaining between them. From germline, CDR1 is ENHRY and CDR2 SYGVKD. The CDR3 here is CAISESTLNYGYTF. The CDR3 nucleotides are TGTGCCATCAGTGAGTCGACGCTTAACTATGGCTACACCTTC.

This chain uses TRBV5-1 with TRBJ2-1; 10 bases map to TRBD2. The CDR3 has 15 amino acids. The V segment lost 4 bases and the J segment 4 bases; nucleotides outside the gene matches: 5. Per the germline V gene, CDR1 is SGHRS and CDR2 is YFSETQ. This chain's CDR3 is CASSPTSGLYNEQFF. Here the CDR3 DNA reads TGCGCCAGCAGCCCGACTAGCGGGTTATACAATGAGCAGTTCTTC.

The chain employs TRBV28 and TRBJ1-5, with TRBD1 matching over 8 bases. Germline V gene sequence: CDR1 MDHEN, CDR2 SYDVKM. This CDR3 contains 16 residues. V shed 2 bases, J shed 4 bases, and the junction held 7 bases outside the gene matches. CDR3 in amino acids: CASSLGDRSGNQPQHF. The CDR3 DNA follows: TGTGCCAGCAGTTTAGGGGACAGGTCGGGGAATCAGCCCCAGCATTTT. The complete variable domain, with remaining parts taken from reference TRBV28 and TRBJ1-5, reads DVKVTQSSRYLVKRTGEKVFLECVQDMDHENMFWYRQDPGLGLRLIYFSYDVKMKEKGDIPEGYSVSREKKERFSLILESASTNQTSMYLCASSLGDRSGNQPQHFGDGTRLSIL.

The chain links TRBV6-5 to TRBJ2-3; D is uncertain. The CDR3 is 13 amino acids. V lost 7 bases, J lost 2 bases, and 10 bases lay in between. Germline CDR1 is MNHEY and CDR2 is SVGAGI. Written as DNA, the CDR3 is TGTGCCAGCACAAGGGTCCTCACAGATACGCAGTATTTT. The encoded protein is CASTRVLTDTQYF.

The chain employs TRBV5-1 and TRBJ1-2; TRBD1 matches at 9 bases. CDR1 is SGHRS and CDR2 is YFSETQ in the germline V gene. V dropped 1 base and J dropped 0; count of bases not matched to a gene: 7. CDR3 length: 17 residues. In DNA form, the CDR3 reads TGCGCCAGCAGCTTGACGGGGACAGGGATAGCTAACTATGGCTACACCTTC. Translation: CASSLTGTGIANYGYTF.

The chain couples TRBV5-1 to TRBJ2-5; 10 bases are shared with TRBD2. CDR3 size: 21 residues. Per the germline V gene, CDR1 is SGHRS and CDR2 is YFSETQ. The V gene end was trimmed by 1 base and the J gene end by 1 base; junction bases not matched to a gene: 19. The CDR3 region is CASSLSPGLAGAGRVQETQYF. As DNA, the CDR3 is TGCGCCAGCAGCTTGTCCCCCGGCCTAGCGGGGGCCGGAAGGGTCCAAGAGACCCAGTACTTC.

The gene calls are TRBV5-4 and TRBJ1-1; TRBD1 agrees at 8 bases. The CDR3 covers 15 residues. J was trimmed by 0 bases and V by 3 bases; bases with no gene match: 4. Germline V gene data show CDR1 as SGHNT and CDR2 as YYREEE (reference sequence). The chain's CDR3 is CASSWGTGLNTEAFF. As DNA, the CDR3 is TGTGCCAGCAGCTGGGGGACAGGATTGAACACTGAAGCTTTCTTT.

The genes are TRBV28 and TRBJ2-2; D is unclear. V dropped 4 bases and J dropped 0 bases, with 6 bases sitting between them. Per the germline V gene, CDR1 is MDHEN and CDR2 is SYDVKM. The CDR3 length is 14 residues. The CDR3 protein is CASSSPSNTGELFF. The CDR3 bases are TGTGCCAGCAGTTCACCGTCGAACACCGGGGAGCTGTTTTTT.

The CDR3 nucleotides read TGTGCCAGCAGCCCAAACAGGGTAGGCACAGATACGCAGTATTTT. As protein: CASSPNRVGTDTQYF. V usage is TRBV7-2 and J usage is TRBJ2-3; D might be TRBD1 (6 bases). CDR1 and CDR2 (germline): SGHTA, FQGNSA. Trimming cost V 5 bases and J 1 base, with 13 bases left between them. This CDR3 contains 15 residues.